Listed below are T cell receptor beta chains from one sample, sequenced in a study of blood T cell repertoires in COVID-19. TCRdb keeps only in-frame clones here, not all; method: immunoSEQ multiplex PCR. This table holds around 200,000 clones, 80% to 90% found once. Source material: peripheral blood. All receptors derive from a man aged 55 to 69 who had recovered from COVID-19. Each CDR3 is given with its conserved first and last residue. A D gene is named only where the DNA matches it firmly. The listing skips clone size in some rows; elsewhere it reads once, few, many or a size class.

v_call	d_call	j_call	clone_size	cdr3_nt	cdr3_aa
TRBV5-4	.	TRBJ1-3	.	TGTGCCAGCAGCTTGGTAACAGGGATCGGTGGAAACACCATATATTTT	CASSLVTGIGGNTIYF
TRBV3-1/TRBV3-2	.	TRBJ1-6	.	TGTGCCAGCAGCCAAGGGGAGGGGCAGGGATCACCCCTCCACTTT	CASSQGEGQGSPLHF
TRBV6-5	TRBD1	TRBJ1-1	.	TGTGCCAGCAGTATGAGGGACAGGTCTAACACTGAAGCTTTCTTT	CASSMRDRSNTEAFF
TRBV29-1	TRBD2	TRBJ2-3	.	TGCAGCGTTGGGGAGGGACTAGCTTTCACAGATACGCAGTATTTT	CSVGEGLAFTDTQYF
TRBV18	.	TRBJ2-7	few	TGTGCCAGCTCACCGACAGGTGGCTACGAGCAGTACTTC	CASSPTGGYEQYF
TRBV28	.	TRBJ1-6	.	TGTGCCAGCAGTTTAATACAGGGTCTGGATAATTCACCCCTCCACTTT	CASSLIQGLDNSPLHF
TRBV5-1	TRBD2	TRBJ2-2	.	TGCGCCAGCAGCAGCACTAGCGGGGAAGCCGGGGAGCTGTTTTTT	CASSSTSGEAGELFF
TRBV9	.	TRBJ1-6	.	TGTGCCAGCAGCGAAAGACAAGATTCACCCCTCCACTTT	CASSERQDSPLHF
TRBV7-3	.	TRBJ1-3	once	TGTGCCAGCAGCCCAACAGGGAGTGATGACACCATATATTTT	CASSPTGSDDTIYF
TRBV27	.	TRBJ1-3	.	TGTGCCAGCCAGCAAGCGTATGGAAACACCATATATTTT	CASQQAYGNTIYF
TRBV5-1	TRBD2	TRBJ2-2	.	TGCGCCAGCAGGAGGATCGGGACTAGCGGCTTTTACACCGGGGAGCTGTTTTTT	CASRRIGTSGFYTGELFF
TRBV6-5	.	TRBJ2-5	.	TGTGCCAGCGGCATTCTTGGGGCCACCCAGGGGACCCAGTACTTC	CASGILGATQGTQYF
TRBV30	.	TRBJ1-5	.	TGTGCCTGGGGTGACTCTTCCACCGGGCCCCAGCATTTT	CAWGDSSTGPQHF
TRBV3-1/TRBV3-2	.	TRBJ1-1	few	TGTGCCAGCAGCCAAGGAAGCTCCAAAACTGCTGAAGCTTTCTTT	CASSQGSSKTAEAFF
TRBV3-1/TRBV3-2	.	TRBJ1-4	.	TGTGCCAGCAGCCGCTGGGAGACGGGGGAACTGTTTTTT	CASSRWETGELFF
TRBV28	.	TRBJ1-5	.	TGTGCCGGAGGGGAGGGGCATCAGCCCCAGCATTTT	CAGGEGHQPQHF
TRBV30	TRBD2	TRBJ2-3	.	TGTGCCTGGAGGGGGACTAGCGGGACAGATACGCAGTATTTT	CAWRGTSGTDTQYF
TRBV6-5	TRBD1	TRBJ1-2	.	TGTGCCAGCACTGGACAGGGGCCGAGCGGCTACACCTTC	CASTGQGPSGYTF
TRBV28	.	TRBJ1-2	.	TGTGCCAGCAGTTTGCCCCCTCTCGAGGGAAGCTACACCTTC	CASSLPPLEGSYTF
TRBV5-1	TRBD2	TRBJ2-1	.	TGCGCCAGCAGCTTGGGGACTAGCGTGGGCAATGAGCAGTTCTTC	CASSLGTSVGNEQFF
TRBV11-1	.	TRBJ2-2	.	TGTGCCAGCAGCTATGACAGGATCACCGGGGAGCTGTTTTTT	CASSYDRITGELFF
TRBV10-3	.	TRBJ1-1	.	TGTGCCATCAGTGAAGGCCTGGGGCAGAACACTGAAGCTTTCTTT	CAISEGLGQNTEAFF
TRBV3-1/TRBV3-2	TRBD1	TRBJ2-1	once	TGTGCCAGCAGCCAAGGACAGGGTATGAGTGAGCAGTTCTTC	CASSQGQGMSEQFF
TRBV27	TRBD1	TRBJ1-2	.	TGTGCCAGCAGCCGGACAGGGTTAACTACCTATGGCTACACCTTC	CASSRTGLTTYGYTF
TRBV7-2	.	TRBJ2-5	.	TGTGCCAGCAGCCAGGGGGGACTAGACCAAGAGACCCAGTACTTC	CASSQGGLDQETQYF
TRBV19	.	TRBJ2-7	.	TGTGCCAGTAGTAGGCAGGTCCACTCCTACGAGCAGTACTTC	CASSRQVHSYEQYF
TRBV24-1	.	TRBJ1-2	.	TGTGCCACCAGTGATCTCTATGGCTACACCTTC	CATSDLYGYTF
TRBV6-5	.	TRBJ1-2	.	TGTGCCAGCAGTAGAACAGGCGGGACCTATGGCTACACCTTC	CASSRTGGTYGYTF
TRBV5-1	.	TRBJ2-5	.	TGCGCCAGCAGCTTTGGGACTCCCCAGGGGACCCAGTACTTC	CASSFGTPQGTQYF
TRBV5-6	.	TRBJ1-1	.	TGTGCCAGCAGAGATGAGGCTCCGGGCACTGAAGCTTTCTTT	CASRDEAPGTEAFF
TRBV5-1	.	TRBJ1-4	.	TGCGCCAGCTCGGGCCACCAGGGGAGAGAAAAACTGTTTTTT	CASSGHQGREKLFF
TRBV6-5	.	TRBJ1-5	.	TGTGCCAGCAGTTACCGAGGTGTCGGTCAGCCCCAGCATTTT	CASSYRGVGQPQHF
TRBV19	TRBD1	TRBJ1-5	.	TGTGCCACAAGCAAATCCTCAATGGCGGACAGGGCCTCATCGCCCCAGCATTTT	CATSKSSMADRASSPQHF
TRBV21-1	.	TRBJ2-5	.	TGTGCCAGCATTGCCAACCGGGACAGGGAAACCATGGGAGGGACCCAGTACTTC	CASIANRDRETMGGTQYF
TRBV6-4	TRBD1	TRBJ1-5	.	TGTGCCAGCAAGGGACAGCCATATAGCAATCAGCCCCAGCATTTT	CASKGQPYSNQPQHF
TRBV6-5	.	TRBJ1-5	.	TGTGCCAGCAGTTACTCCACAGGGTTGGGTCAGCCCCAGCATTTT	CASSYSTGLGQPQHF
TRBV19	TRBD1	TRBJ1-5	.	TGTGCCAGTAGTAGCAACAGGGGATCCAATCAGCCCCAGCATTTT	CASSSNRGSNQPQHF
TRBV28	.	TRBJ1-6	once	TGTGCCAGCAGTTTAAACAGGGTTGGCACCCTCCACTTT	CASSLNRVGTLHF
TRBV7-9	TRBD2	TRBJ2-1	.	TGTGCCAGCAGCCGCTCTACTAGCGGATCCAATGAGCAGTTCTTC	CASSRSTSGSNEQFF
TRBV30	.	TRBJ1-6	.	TGTGCCTGGAGCGATACAGGGATTAGGTCACCCCTCCACTTT	CAWSDTGIRSPLHF